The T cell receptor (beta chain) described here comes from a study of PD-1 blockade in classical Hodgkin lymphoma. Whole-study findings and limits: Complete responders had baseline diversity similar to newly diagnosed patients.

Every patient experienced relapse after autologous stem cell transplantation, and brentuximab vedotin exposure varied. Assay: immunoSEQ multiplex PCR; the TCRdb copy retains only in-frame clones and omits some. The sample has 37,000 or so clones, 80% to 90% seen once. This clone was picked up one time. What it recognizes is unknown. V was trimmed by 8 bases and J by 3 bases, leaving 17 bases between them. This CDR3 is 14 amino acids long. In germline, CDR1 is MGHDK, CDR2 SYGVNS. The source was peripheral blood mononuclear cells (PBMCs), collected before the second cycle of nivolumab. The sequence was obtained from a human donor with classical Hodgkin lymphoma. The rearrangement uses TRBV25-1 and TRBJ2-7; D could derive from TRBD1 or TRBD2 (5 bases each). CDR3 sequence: CASGGRVRSYEQYF. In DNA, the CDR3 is TGTGCCAGCGGGGGTAGGGTTAGGAGCTACGAGCAGTACTTC.